This T cell receptor (beta chain) was sequenced for a study of T-cell reconstitution after alpha-beta-depleted transplantation in children. As to this clonotype: Antigen unknown.

The CDR3 contains 14 residues. The V gene's germline CDR1 is SQVTM and CDR2 ANQGSEA. With 3 bases removed from V and 2 bases from J, the gap between germline ends came to 14 bases. The study, taken as a whole, reports: Where some patients showed high TCRbeta diversity at day 60, it came from recipient T cells and thymic progenitors that had survived. T-cell numbers and diversity, one year after transplant, stemmed largely from T cells that were newly produced.

Construction of the TCRbeta library involved unique molecular identifiers. TCRdb passed the PCR reads through MiXCR, listing each CDR3 protein once. The sample includes 250,000 to 400,000 distinct CDR3 sequences, roughly 25% of them seen just once. The clonotype comes from a male patient younger than 18 who had a stem cell transplant for acute lymphoblastic leukemia, so the T cells may come from the graft donor. This material consisted of PBMCs, mostly from graft donor cells, taken 180 days after TCRalphabeta/CD19-depleted stem cell transplant. The chain is built from TRBV29-1 and TRBJ2-7; no clear D gene. The CDR3 here is CSVELALEPYEQYF. The CDR3 nucleotides are TGCAGCGTTGAGTTGGCACTGGAACCCTACGAGCAGTACTTC.